The clone carrying this T cell receptor (beta chain) was seen a few times. What it binds is not known. This CDR3 region has 15 residues. V dropped 1 base and J dropped 1; count of bases not matched to a gene: 1. Looked up from germline, CDR1 is LNHDA and CDR2 is SQIVND (reference sequence). The data were taken from a study of cytomegalovirus exposure and HLA in healthy donors. The PCR had 60 Vbeta and 13 Jbeta primers. Sequencing used immunoSEQ multiplex PCR; TCRdb keeps in-frame clones, though not all of them. The sample consists of about 160,000 clones, 70% to 80% of them appearing once. Notes on the study in general: Exclusion as indistinguishable affected some V segments, including TRBV6-2 and TRBV6-3. TCR beta sequences numbering around 15,000 were associated with HLA alleles at 0.05 false discovery rate in a later analysis. The number of N-insertions in an Asian-associated ancestry cluster was reportedly below the roughly 700-donor mean in a later analysis.

This clonotype was sampled from a man between 18 and 35 years old in good health and CMV-seropositive. This chain uses TRBV19 with TRBJ1-5; 7 positions agree with TRBD1. The material sequenced was PBMCs. The CDR3 spells CASSIARGSNQPQHF. The CDR3 DNA sequence: TGTGCCAGTAGTATAGCCAGGGGGAGCAATCAGCCCCAGCATTTT.